This T cell receptor beta chain was identified in a study of T cells after yellow fever vaccination. V was clipped by 1 base and J by 5 bases; unmatched bases: 14. The CDR3 loop spans 18 amino acids. Germline loops: CDR1 LNHDA, CDR2 SQIVND (reference sequence). Study results and caveats: Sorted repertoires could include abundant contaminating clonotypes from bulk cells. Among all clonotypes, a small share was observed in both CD4 and CD8 compartments.

TCRdb reanalysed the 5' RACE reads using MiXCR and keeps one entry per CDR3 protein. Altogether tens of thousands of distinct CDR3 sequences are present, less than 8.5% being singletons, with the ten largest covering less than 40%. This clonotype was counted a few times. Its target is unknown. The sample was CD8+ T cells sorted from PBMCs, taken 15 days after the yellow fever booster vaccination. This receptor was taken from a man between 25 and 39 years old who received the YFV17D yellow fever vaccine. The chain recombines TRBV19 with TRBJ2-3; TRBD2 agrees at 8 bases. The CDR3 protein is CASSIAGGPLLHGDTQYF. CDR3 sequence (DNA): TGTGCCAGTAGTATAGCGGGAGGGCCTCTTTTACATGGAGATACGCAGTATTTT. Filled out from reference TRBV19 and TRBJ2-3, the complete variable domain reads DGGITQSPKYLFRKEGQNVTLSCEQNLNHDAMYWYRQDPGQGLRLIYYSQIVNDFQKGDIAEGYSVSREKKESFPLTVTSAQKNPTAFYLCASSIAGGPLLHGDTQYFGPGTRLTVL.